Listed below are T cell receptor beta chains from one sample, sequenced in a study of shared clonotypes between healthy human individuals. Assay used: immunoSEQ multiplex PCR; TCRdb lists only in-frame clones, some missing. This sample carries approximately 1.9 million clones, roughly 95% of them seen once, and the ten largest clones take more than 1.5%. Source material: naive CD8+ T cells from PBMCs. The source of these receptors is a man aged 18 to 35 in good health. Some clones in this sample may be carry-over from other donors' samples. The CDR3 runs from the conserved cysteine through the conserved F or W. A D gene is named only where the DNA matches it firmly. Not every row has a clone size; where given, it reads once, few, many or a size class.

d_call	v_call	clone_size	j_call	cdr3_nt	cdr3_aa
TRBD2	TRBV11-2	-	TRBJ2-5	TGTGCCAGCAGCTCACGGGAGGGAGCCGGGACCCAGTACTTC	CASSSREGAGTQYF
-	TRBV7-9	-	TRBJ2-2	TGTGCCAGCAGCCCCCCGGGACCGAACACCGGGGAGCTGTTTTTT	CASSPPGPNTGELFF
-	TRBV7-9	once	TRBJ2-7	TGTGCCAGCAGCGGCCATGAAGCCTACGAGCAGTACTTC	CASSGHEAYEQYF
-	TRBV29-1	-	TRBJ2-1	TGCAGCGTTGAAGATCGGGTTCGTGAGCAGTTCTTC	CSVEDRVREQFF
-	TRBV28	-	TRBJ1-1	TGTGCCAGCAGTCCGCCCCACAGGAGACTGAACACTGAAGCTTTCTTT	CASSPPHRRLNTEAFF
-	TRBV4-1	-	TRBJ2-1	TGCGCCAGCACCTTGGTCGGACAGCAGAACAATGAGCAGTTCTTC	CASTLVGQQNNEQFF
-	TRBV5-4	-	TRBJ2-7	TGTGCCAGCAGCTTGGGAATGACGGGAGCAGTCGAGCAGTACTTC	CASSLGMTGAVEQYF
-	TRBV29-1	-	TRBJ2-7	TGCAGCGTTGAAGATCCGGGGTCCTCCTACGAGCAGTACTTC	CSVEDPGSSYEQYF
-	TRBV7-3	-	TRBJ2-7	TGTGCCAGCAGCTTAATAGGCGGATACGAGCAGTACTTC	CASSLIGGYEQYF
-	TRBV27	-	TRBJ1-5	TGTGCCAGCAGTTTATCTCCCGGGGCGGGGAATCAGCCCCAGCATTTT	CASSLSPGAGNQPQHF
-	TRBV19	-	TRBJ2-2	TGTGCCAGTAGTATGATACAGGGATCCCAGCTGTTTTTT	CASSMIQGSQLFF
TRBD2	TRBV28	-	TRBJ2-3	TGTGCCAGCAGCCCTGGGGTGGCTAGCGGTTACCTCAGGGATACGCAGTATTTT	CASSPGVASGYLRDTQYF
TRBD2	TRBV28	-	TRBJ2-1	TGTGCCAGTATAACCATAGCGGGAGCCACGAATGAGCAGTTCTTC	CASITIAGATNEQFF
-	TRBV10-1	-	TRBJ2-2	TGCGCCAGCGGACACAGGGAGACCGGGGAGCTGTTTTTT	CASGHRETGELFF
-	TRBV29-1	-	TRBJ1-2	TGCAGCGTTTTGGCACGGACGAATGGCTACACCTTC	CSVLARTNGYTF
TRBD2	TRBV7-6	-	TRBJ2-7	TGTGCCAGCAGCCTCGGCCCGGGAGGGCTAGTTTTTGGCGAGCAGTACTTC	CASSLGPGGLVFGEQYF
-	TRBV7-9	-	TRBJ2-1	TGTGCCAGCGACATTAGGATGGAGCAGTTCTTC	CASDIRMEQFF
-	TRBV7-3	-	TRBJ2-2	TGTGCCAGCAGCTTATTCCCAGGGGGGGTTGCGAACACCGGGGAGCTGTTTTTT	CASSLFPGGVANTGELFF
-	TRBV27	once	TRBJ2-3	TGTGCCAGCAGTTCTGTGGAAGATACGCAGTATTTT	CASSSVEDTQYF
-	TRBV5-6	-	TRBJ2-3	TGTGCCAGCAGCATAGTAGCAGCCCGGAATACGCAGTATTTT	CASSIVAARNTQYF
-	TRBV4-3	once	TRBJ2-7	TGCGCCAGCAGCCAAGGTTACGGGAGCAGAGGCGAGCAGTACTTC	CASSQGYGSRGEQYF
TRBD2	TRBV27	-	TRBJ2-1	TGTGCCAGCAGTCCCCCCCGGGTTGGCAGCGGGAGGGGTAATGAGCAGTTCTTC	CASSPPRVGSGRGNEQFF
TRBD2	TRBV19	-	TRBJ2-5	TGTGCCAGTAGTCACGGGACTAGCGGCGTTCAAGAGACCCAGTACTTC	CASSHGTSGVQETQYF
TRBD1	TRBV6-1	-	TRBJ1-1	TGTGCCAGCCCGGACAGGCATGAAGCTTTCTTT	CASPDRHEAFF
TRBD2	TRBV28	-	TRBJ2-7	TGTGCCAGCAGTTTATATACTAGCGGGAGCCACGAGCAGTACTTC	CASSLYTSGSHEQYF